This T cell receptor (beta chain) was observed in a study of human T cells and chemical hapten exposure. CDR3 length: 12 residues. The V end was cut by 10 bases, the J end by 3 bases, with 10 bases between. CDR1 MNHNY and CDR2 SVGAGI come from the germline V gene (reference sequence). Noted time point: patch test 1, 2 weeks after DPC sensitization. This sample's treatment: therapeutic diphenylcyclopropenone sensitization with weekly scalp DPC. TCRdb reprocessed the RACE reads with MiXCR, giving one entry per CDR3 protein. Of around 99,000 distinct CDR3 sequences in the sample, about an eighth were seen once.

This TCR came from a woman aged 40 to 50 with alopecia areata. Some clones in this sample may be carry-over from other donors' samples. J is TRBJ2-1 and V is TRBV6-6; D may be TRBD2 (5 bases). The sample here was whole blood, taken in connection with sensitization to the hapten diphenylcyclopropenone (DPC). CDR3 amino acids: CATSGRYNEQFF. For the CDR3, the DNA is TGTGCCACCAGCGGTCGCTACAATGAGCAGTTCTTC.